Each of the 20 T cell receptor beta chains below was sequenced from the same sample in a study of human T cells and chemical hapten exposure. TCRdb ran MiXCR on the RACE reads and lists one entry per CDR3 protein. The table lists tens of thousands of distinct CDR3 sequences, under 13% of them singletons. As for time point: patch test 3, about 24 weeks after DPC sensitization. This sample's treatment: therapeutic diphenylcyclopropenone sensitization with weekly scalp DPC. The specimen comprised whole blood, sampled in connection with sensitization to the hapten diphenylcyclopropenone (DPC). These receptor sequences come from a woman aged 25 to 39 with alopecia areata. Some clones in this sample may be carry-over from other donors' samples.

This clonotype was seen repeatedly, ten times or more. The rearrangement uses TRBV7-2 and TRBJ2-1; D perhaps matches TRBD1 (5 bases). This CDR3 has 15 amino acids. Germline V gene sequence: CDR1 SGHTA, CDR2 FQGNSA. Trimming removed 2 bases from V and 6 bases from J, with 14 bases in between. The CDR3 is CASSLRQGRVNEQFF. CDR3 nucleotide sequence: TGTGCCAGCAGCTTACGGCAGGGAAGGGTCAATGAGCAGTTCTTC.

In this sample, this clonotype turned up a few times. The rearrangement uses TRBV5-1 and TRBJ2-7; D is ambiguous. Per germline, CDR1 SGHRS and CDR2 YFSETQ. V was trimmed by 4 bases and J by 0 bases, leaving 14 bases between them. This CDR3 has 15 amino acids. In DNA form, the CDR3 reads TGCGCCAGCAGCCAAAACTCCCGGAGCTCCTACGAGCAGTACTTC. Amino acid sequence: CASSQNSRSSYEQYF.

This sequence joins TRBV7-2 and TRBJ2-2; TRBD2 is a possible D gene (5 bases). V was shortened by 5 bases and J by 0 bases, with 10 bases between the two germline ends. This CDR3 contains 15 residues. CDR1 is SGHTA and CDR2 is FQGNSA in the germline V gene. This CDR3 is CASSPQEANTGELFF. For the CDR3, the DNA is TGTGCCAGCAGCCCCCAGGAGGCGAACACCGGGGAGCTGTTTTTT.

The V and J genes are TRBV29-1 and TRBJ2-5; D is unclear. Germline CDR1 is SQVTM and CDR2 is ANQGSEA. V lost 5 bases and J 3 bases, leaving 4 bases between the germline ends. CDR3 length: 10 residues. CDR3 residues: CSVSEETQYF. The CDR3 DNA is TGCAGCGTTTCTGAAGAGACCCAGTACTTC.

V and J are TRBV18 and TRBJ2-7; possibly TRBD1 or TRBD2 for D (5 bases each). In germline, CDR1 is KGHSH, CDR2 LQKENI. V was cut by 3 bases and J by 2 bases, with 11 bases left in between. The CDR3 has 14 residues. The CDR3 region is CASSPGTQTYEQYF. In nucleotides, the CDR3 is TGTGCCAGCTCACCCGGGACCCAAACCTACGAGCAGTACTTC. Using reference TRBV18 and TRBJ2-7 for the parts outside the CDR3, the full variable domain is NAGVMQNPRHLVRRRGQEARLRCSPMKGHSHVYWYRQLPEEGLKFMVYLQKENIIDESGMPKERFSAEFPKEGPSILRIQQVVRGDSAAYFCASSPGTQTYEQYFGPGTRLTVT.

There are many counts of this clonotype. The chain joins TRBV7-9 to TRBJ2-1; 7 bases align to TRBD1. The CDR3 length is 13 residues. Germline V gives CDR1 SEHNR, CDR2 FQNEAQ (reference sequence). The V gene end was trimmed by 4 bases and the J gene end by 9 bases; junction bases not matched to a gene: 6. CDR3 amino acids: CASSWDSRGEQFF. CDR3 coding DNA: TGTGCCAGCAGCTGGGACAGCCGGGGTGAGCAGTTCTTC.

This clonotype has a handful of counts. This chain links TRBV6-5 with TRBJ2-2, with a weak D call TRBD1 (6 bases). Trimming left V 0 bases short and J 5 bases short, with 16 bases between. The CDR3 consists of 17 residues. Per the germline V gene, CDR1 is MNHEY and CDR2 is SVGAGI. CDR3 coding DNA: TGTGCCAGCAGTTACTCGTTATCTCTAGGACAGACCGGGGAGCTGTTTTTT. It specifies CASSYSLSLGQTGELFF.

This chain connects TRBV29-1 to TRBJ2-7; TRBD1 might be the D (5 bases). CDR1 is SQVTM and CDR2 is ANQGSEA in the germline V gene. Trimming stripped 1 base from V and 4 bases from J, with 17 bases between. This CDR3 is built from 15 residues. The CDR3 bases are TGCAGCGTTGAAGGGTCAGGGAAAGCGCTTTACGAGCAGTACTTC. It encodes CSVEGSGKALYEQYF.

In its sample, this clonotype was seen a few times. The chain links TRBV18 to TRBJ1-5; 8 bases fit TRBD1. This CDR3 contains 16 residues. CDR1 is KGHSH and CDR2 is LQKENI in the germline V gene. V shed 3 bases and J 0 bases; nucleotides not matched to a gene: 4. CDR3 amino acids: CASSPTDRGSNQPQHF. CDR3 DNA sequence: TGTGCCAGCTCACCCACCGACAGGGGTAGCAATCAGCCCCAGCATTTT.

This clonotype was found many times. The genes are TRBV20-1 and TRBJ1-1, with D possibly being TRBD1 (6 bases). The CDR3 has 12 amino acids. Germline V gene lookup returns CDR1 DFQATT and CDR2 SNEGSKA (reference sequence). Between the trimmed V and J ends, which lost 6 bases and 2 bases, there was a span of 10 bases. CDR3 sequence reads: CSASDRNTEAFF. Written as DNA, the CDR3 is TGCAGTGCCTCGGACAGAAACACTGAAGCTTTCTTT.

The CDR3 region is CSASGTSGEYNEQFF. In DNA, the CDR3 is TGCAGTGCTTCCGGGACTAGCGGGGAATACAATGAGCAGTTCTTC. The rearrangement uses TRBV20-1 and TRBJ2-1, with 13 nucleotides matching TRBD2. The germline V gene has CDR1 DFQATT and CDR2 SNEGSKA (reference sequence). The V gene end was trimmed by 5 bases and the J gene end by 4 bases; junction bases not matched to a gene: 5. CDR3 size: 15 residues.

The sample holds a few counts of this clonotype. The chain employs TRBV7-2 and TRBJ2-1, with 10 bases that match TRBD2. This CDR3 contains 19 residues. Germline lookup yields CDR1 SGHTA and CDR2 FQGNSA. With V trimmed by 1 base and J by 0 bases, 9 bases remained unmatched. CDR3 protein: CASSLVSGRAFISYNEQFF. DNA of the CDR3: TGTGCCAGCAGCTTAGTAAGCGGGAGGGCCTTCATCTCCTACAATGAGCAGTTCTTC.

This clonotype was observed many times. The gene calls are TRBV9 and TRBJ2-4; a possible D gene is TRBD1 (6 bases). This CDR3 region has 18 residues. Looked up from germline, CDR1 is SGDLS and CDR2 is YYNGEE. The germline V and J ends were trimmed by 0 bases and 3 bases, with 19 bases remaining between them. The CDR3 is CASSVAPGEPGVKNIQYF. CDR3 DNA sequence: TGTGCCAGCAGCGTAGCTCCGGGCGAACCAGGGGTCAAAAACATTCAGTACTTC. Looking up the rest from reference TRBV9 and TRBJ2-4 gives the full variable domain: DSGVTQTPKHLITATGQRVTLRCSPRSGDLSVYWYQQSLDQGLQFLIQYYNGEERAKGNILERFSAQQFPDLHSELNLSSLELGDSALYFCASSVAPGEPGVKNIQYFGAGTRLSVL.

In its sample, this clonotype was seen a few times. CDR3 in DNA: TGTGCCAGCAGTTACTCGGGCGGGGAGTACAATGAGCAGTTCTTC. It codes for CASSYSGGEYNEQFF. The chain employs TRBV6-2 or TRBV6-3 and TRBJ2-1; D is perhaps TRBD2 (6 bases). CDR1 and CDR2 from the germline V gene are MNHEY and SVGEGT. With 0 bases removed from V and 4 bases from J, the gap between germline ends came to 10 bases. CDR3 size: 15 residues.

This clonotype was seen a few times. The gene calls are TRBV20-1 and TRBJ1-2; D uncertain. This CDR3 has 13 residues. Germline-derived CDR1 and CDR2 are DFQATT and SNEGSKA (reference sequence). Trimming removed 6 bases at V and 0 bases at J, with 11 bases between. CDR3 coding DNA: TGCAGTGCAGCATTACAGCCTAACTATGGCTACACCTTC. Its translation is CSAALQPNYGYTF.

This clonotype was detected ten times or more. The rearrangement joins TRBV7-2 to TRBJ1-4; TRBD1 matches at 7 bases. Germline CDR1 is SGHTA and CDR2 is FQGNSA. This CDR3 has 15 amino acids. With 5 bases clipped from V and 10 bases from J, the junction kept 13 bases outside the gene matches. The CDR3 DNA reads TGTGCCAGCAGCATAATGCAACAGGGGTCCGGAAAACTGTTTTTT. Amino acid sequence: CASSIMQQGSGKLFF.

Of note for this clonotype: A read error may be the cause here, since a much bigger clone is one base away. The rearrangement uses TRBV2 and TRBJ2-4; D is undetermined. CDR3 length: 13 residues. Germline assignment: CDR1 SNHLY and CDR2 FYNNEI. CDR3 DNA sequence: TGTGCCAGCAGTTCAGAAGCCAAAAACATTCAGCACTTC. It is translated as CASSSEAKNIQHF.

This clonotype was picked up many times. The chain combines TRBV18 with TRBJ2-7; D call uncertain. Trimming shortened V by 2 bases and J by 0 bases, and 11 bases separated the two germline ends. The germline V gene encodes CDR1 KGHSH and CDR2 LQKENI. The CDR3 consists of 15 residues. In DNA form, the CDR3 reads TGTGCCAGCTCACCATCGGGCGTAAGCTCCTACGAGCAGTACGTC. Translating it yields CASSPSGVSSYEQYV.

V is TRBV3-1 and J is TRBJ2-7, with D tentatively TRBD1 or TRBD2 (6 bases each). The CDR3 has 15 amino acids. The germline CDR1 and CDR2 sequences are LGHDT and YNNKEL (reference sequence). V was trimmed by 0 bases and J by 1 base, leaving 10 bases between them. The CDR3 sequence is CASSQERGTSYEQYV. The CDR3 DNA follows: TGTGCCAGCAGCCAAGAAAGGGGGACTTCCTACGAGCAGTACGTC.

This clonotype appeared a few times. The chain links TRBV24-1 to TRBJ2-1, with D unresolved. The CDR3 length is 14 residues. Between the trimmed V and J ends, which lost 4 bases and 6 bases, there was a span of 12 bases. In germline, CDR1 is KGHDR, CDR2 SFDVKD. For the CDR3, the DNA is TGTGCCACCAGTGACGGGTCTACCTTCAATGAGCAGTTCTTC. Amino acid sequence: CATSDGSTFNEQFF.